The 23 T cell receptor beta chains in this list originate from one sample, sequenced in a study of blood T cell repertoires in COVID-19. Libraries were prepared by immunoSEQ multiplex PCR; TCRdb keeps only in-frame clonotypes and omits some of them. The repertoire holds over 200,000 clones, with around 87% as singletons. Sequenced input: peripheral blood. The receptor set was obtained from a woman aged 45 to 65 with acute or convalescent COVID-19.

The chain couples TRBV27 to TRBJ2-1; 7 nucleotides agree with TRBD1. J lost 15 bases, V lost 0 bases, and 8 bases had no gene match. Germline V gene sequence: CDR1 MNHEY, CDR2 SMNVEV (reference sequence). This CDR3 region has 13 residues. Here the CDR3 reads CASSLSLQGPRFF. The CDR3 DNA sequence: TGTGCCAGCAGTTTATCATTACAGGGGCCCAGGTTCTTC.

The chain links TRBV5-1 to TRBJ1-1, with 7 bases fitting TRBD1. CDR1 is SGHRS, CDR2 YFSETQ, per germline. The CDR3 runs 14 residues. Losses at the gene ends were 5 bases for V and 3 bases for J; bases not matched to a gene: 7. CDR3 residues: CASSRQGGDTEAFF. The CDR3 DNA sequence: TGCGCCAGCAGTCGACAGGGAGGAGACACTGAAGCTTTCTTT.

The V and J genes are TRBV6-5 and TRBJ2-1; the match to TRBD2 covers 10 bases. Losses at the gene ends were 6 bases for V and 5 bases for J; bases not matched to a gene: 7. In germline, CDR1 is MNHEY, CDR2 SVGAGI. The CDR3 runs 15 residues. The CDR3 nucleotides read TGTGCCAGCAGGACTAGCGGGTCAAACAACAATGAGCAGTTCTTC. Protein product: CASRTSGSNNNEQFF.

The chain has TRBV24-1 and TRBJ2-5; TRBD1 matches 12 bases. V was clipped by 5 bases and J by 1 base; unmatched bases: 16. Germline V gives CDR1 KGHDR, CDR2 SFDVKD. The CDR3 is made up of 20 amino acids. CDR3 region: CATSATPGGTGGLGQETQYF. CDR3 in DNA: TGTGCCACCAGTGCCACCCCGGGAGGGACAGGGGGCTTGGGCCAAGAGACCCAGTACTTC.

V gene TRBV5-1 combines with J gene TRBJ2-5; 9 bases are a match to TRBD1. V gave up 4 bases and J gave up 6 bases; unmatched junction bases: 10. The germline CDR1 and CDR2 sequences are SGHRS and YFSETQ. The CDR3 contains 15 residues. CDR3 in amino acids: CASSPAGTGFKTQYF. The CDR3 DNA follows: TGCGCCAGCAGCCCTGCCGGGACAGGGTTTAAGACCCAGTACTTC.

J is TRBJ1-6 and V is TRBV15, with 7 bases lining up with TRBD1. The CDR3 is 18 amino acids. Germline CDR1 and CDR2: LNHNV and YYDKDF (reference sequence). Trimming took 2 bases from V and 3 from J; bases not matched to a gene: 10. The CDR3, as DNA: TGTGCCACCAGCAGATACCCCAGGGGGAGGAACTATAATTCACCCCTCCACTTT. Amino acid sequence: CATSRYPRGRNYNSPLHF.

The CDR3 protein is CASSRSGSPATGELFF. CDR3 DNA sequence: TGTGCCAGCAGCCGCTCGGGTAGCCCGGCCACCGGGGAGCTGTTTTTT. The chain employs TRBV11-1 and TRBJ2-2; D not certain. Germline CDR1 is SGHAT and CDR2 is FQDESV (reference sequence). V was pared by 5 bases and J by 4 bases, with 17 bases between. There are 16 residues in the CDR3.

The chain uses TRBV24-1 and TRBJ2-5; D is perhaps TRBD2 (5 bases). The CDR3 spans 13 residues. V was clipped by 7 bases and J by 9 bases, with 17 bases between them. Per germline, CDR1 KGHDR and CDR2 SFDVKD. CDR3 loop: CATREETGVAQYF. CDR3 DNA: TGTGCCACCAGGGAGGAGACCGGGGTGGCCCAGTACTTC.

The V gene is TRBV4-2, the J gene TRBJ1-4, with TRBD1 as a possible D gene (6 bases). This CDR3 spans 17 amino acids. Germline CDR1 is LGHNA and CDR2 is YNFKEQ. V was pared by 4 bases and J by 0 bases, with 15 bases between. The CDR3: CASSLAAQGPTNEKLFF. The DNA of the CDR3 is TGTGCCAGCAGCCTAGCAGCCCAGGGGCCAACTAATGAAAAACTGTTTTTT.

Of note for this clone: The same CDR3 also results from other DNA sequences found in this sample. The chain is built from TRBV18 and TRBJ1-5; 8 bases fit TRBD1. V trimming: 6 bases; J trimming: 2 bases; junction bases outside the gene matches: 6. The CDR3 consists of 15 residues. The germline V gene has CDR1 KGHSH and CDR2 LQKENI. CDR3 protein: CASSPGQGGNQPQHF. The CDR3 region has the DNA TGTGCCAGCTCTCCCGGACAGGGAGGCAATCAGCCCCAGCATTTT. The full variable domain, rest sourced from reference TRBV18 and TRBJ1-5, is NAGVMQNPRHLVRRRGQEARLRCSPMKGHSHVYWYRQLPEEGLKFMVYLQKENIIDESGMPKERFSAEFPKEGPSILRIQQVVRGDSAAYFCASSPGQGGNQPQHFGDGTRLSIL.

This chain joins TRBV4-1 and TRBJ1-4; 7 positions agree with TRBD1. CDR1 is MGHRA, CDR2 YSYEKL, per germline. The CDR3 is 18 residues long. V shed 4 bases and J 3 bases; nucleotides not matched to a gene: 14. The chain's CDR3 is CASSRPVDHRGSNEKLFF. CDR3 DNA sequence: TGCGCCAGCAGCCGCCCCGTAGATCACAGGGGATCTAATGAAAAACTGTTTTTT.

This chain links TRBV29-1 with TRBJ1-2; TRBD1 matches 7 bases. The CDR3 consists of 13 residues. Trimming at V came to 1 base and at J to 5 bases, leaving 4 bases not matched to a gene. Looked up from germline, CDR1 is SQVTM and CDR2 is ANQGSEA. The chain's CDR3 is CSVEGQGQYGYTF. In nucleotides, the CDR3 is TGCAGCGTTGAAGGACAGGGTCAGTATGGCTACACCTTC.

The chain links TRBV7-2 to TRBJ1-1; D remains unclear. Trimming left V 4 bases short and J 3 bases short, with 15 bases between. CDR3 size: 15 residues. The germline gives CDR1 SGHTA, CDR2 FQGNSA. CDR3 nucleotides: TGTGCCAGCAGCTCGAGAGGCGGGGTTTACACTGAAGCTTTCTTT. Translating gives CASSSRGGVYTEAFF.

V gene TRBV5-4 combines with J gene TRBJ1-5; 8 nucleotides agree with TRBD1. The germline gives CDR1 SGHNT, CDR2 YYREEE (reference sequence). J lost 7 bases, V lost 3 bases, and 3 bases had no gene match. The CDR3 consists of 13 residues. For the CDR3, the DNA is TGTGCCAGCAGCTCGGACAGGGACCAGCCCCAGCATTTT. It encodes CASSSDRDQPQHF.

The CDR3 reads CASSLAAGGEQYF. The CDR3 DNA is TGTGCCAGCAGCTTAGCGGCGGGAGGGGAGCAGTACTTC. This chain uses TRBV11-3 with TRBJ2-7; 9 bases agree with TRBD2. Germline V gives CDR1 SGHNT, CDR2 YENEEA. The trim removed 1 base at V and 7 bases at J, leaving 2 bases unmatched. This CDR3 comprises 13 residues. Variable domain in full (rest from reference TRBV11-3 and TRBJ2-7): EAGVVQSPRYKIIEKKQPVAFWCNPISGHNTLYWYLQNLGQGPELLIRYENEEAVDDSQLPKDRFSAERLKGVDSTLKIQPAELGDSAVYLCASSLAAGGEQYFGPGTRLTVT.

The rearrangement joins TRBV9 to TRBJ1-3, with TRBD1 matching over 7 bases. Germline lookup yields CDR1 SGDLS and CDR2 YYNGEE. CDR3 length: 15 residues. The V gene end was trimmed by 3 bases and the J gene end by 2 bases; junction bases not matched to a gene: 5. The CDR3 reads CASSAMTGTGNTIYF. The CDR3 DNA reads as TGTGCCAGCAGCGCTATGACAGGGACTGGAAACACCATATATTTT.

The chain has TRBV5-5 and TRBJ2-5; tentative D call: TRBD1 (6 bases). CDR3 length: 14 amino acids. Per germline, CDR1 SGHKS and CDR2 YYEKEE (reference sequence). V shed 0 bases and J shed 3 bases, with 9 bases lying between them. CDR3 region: CASSLAPGEETQYF. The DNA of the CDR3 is TGTGCCAGCAGCTTGGCTCCAGGGGAAGAGACCCAGTACTTC.

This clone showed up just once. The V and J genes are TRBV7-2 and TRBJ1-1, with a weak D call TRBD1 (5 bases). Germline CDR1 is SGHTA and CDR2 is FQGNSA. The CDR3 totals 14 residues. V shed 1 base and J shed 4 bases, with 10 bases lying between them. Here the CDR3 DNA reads TGTGCCAGCAGCTTAGGCGTGGGGGGCACTGAAGCTTTCTTT. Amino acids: CASSLGVGGTEAFF.

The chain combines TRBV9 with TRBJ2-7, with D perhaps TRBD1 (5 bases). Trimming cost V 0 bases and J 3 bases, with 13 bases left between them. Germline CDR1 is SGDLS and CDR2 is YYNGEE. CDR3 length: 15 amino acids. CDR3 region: CASSVAWQGLYEQYF. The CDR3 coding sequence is TGTGCCAGCAGCGTAGCTTGGCAGGGTCTCTACGAGCAGTACTTC.

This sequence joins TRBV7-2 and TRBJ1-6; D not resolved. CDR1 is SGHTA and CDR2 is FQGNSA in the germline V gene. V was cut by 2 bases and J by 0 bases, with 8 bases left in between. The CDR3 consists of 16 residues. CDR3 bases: TGTGCCAGCAGCTTAACAGCCAGCTCCTATAATTCACCCCTCCACTTT. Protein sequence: CASSLTASSYNSPLHF.

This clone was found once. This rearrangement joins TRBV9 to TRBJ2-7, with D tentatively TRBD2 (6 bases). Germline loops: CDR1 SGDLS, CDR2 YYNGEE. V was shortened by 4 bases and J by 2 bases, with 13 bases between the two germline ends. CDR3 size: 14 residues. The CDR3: CASSPRDFTYEQYF. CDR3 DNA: TGTGCCAGCAGCCCCCGGGACTTTACCTACGAGCAGTACTTC. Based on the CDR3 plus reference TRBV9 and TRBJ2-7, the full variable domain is DSGVTQTPKHLITATGQRVTLRCSPRSGDLSVYWYQQSLDQGLQFLIQYYNGEERAKGNILERFSAQQFPDLHSELNLSSLELGDSALYFCASSPRDFTYEQYFGPGTRLTVT.

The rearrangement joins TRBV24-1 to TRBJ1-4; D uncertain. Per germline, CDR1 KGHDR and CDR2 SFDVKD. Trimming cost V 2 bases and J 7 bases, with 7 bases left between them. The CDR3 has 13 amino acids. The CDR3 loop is CATSDSNSEKLFF. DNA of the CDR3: TGTGCCACCAGTGATTCCAACAGTGAAAAACTGTTTTTT.

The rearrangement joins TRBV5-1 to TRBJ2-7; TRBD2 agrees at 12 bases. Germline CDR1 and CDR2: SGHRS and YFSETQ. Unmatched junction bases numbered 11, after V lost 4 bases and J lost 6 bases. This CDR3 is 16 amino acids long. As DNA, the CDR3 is TGCGCCAGCAGCCCGACTAGCGGGAGAAACGTCTCCGAGCAGTACTTC. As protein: CASSPTSGRNVSEQYF.